One and the same sample provided the 21 T cell receptor beta chains below, sequenced in a study of cytomegalovirus exposure and HLA in healthy donors (dated by TCRdb to between 2016 and 2019). The library came from the immunoSEQ multiplex PCR assay. For the multiplex PCR, a mixture combining 60 forward primers for TCR Vbeta segments and 13 reverse primers for TCR Jbeta segments was used. TCRdb stores this immuneACCESS table with in-frame sequences only. Part of the clones is absent; in the studies checked, under half of the shortfall reflects unresolved V genes, and no reason is known for the rest. The table kept for this sample lists about 39,000 clones. 4% of the sample goes to the ten largest clones. Sequencing was carried out using PBMCs. All receptors derive from a male donor in good health and CMV-seronegative.

This chain connects TRBV2 to TRBJ1-2; D might be TRBD1 (6 bases). Germline V gene sequence: CDR1 SNHLY, CDR2 FYNNEI. The V end lost 8 bases, the J end lost 3 bases, and 28 bases lay between the germline ends. The CDR3 has 18 amino acids. The CDR3 region has the DNA TGTGCCAGCGGCCATAACCGGGACACTGGGACGGTTGACTATGGCTACACCTTC. Translating it yields CASGHNRDTGTVDYGYTF.

CDR3 region: CASSIETGRSYEQYF. Written as DNA, the CDR3 is TGTGCCAGTAGTATAGAGACAGGGCGGTCCTACGAGCAGTACTTC. The genes are TRBV19 and TRBJ2-7, with TRBD1 matching 7 bases. CDR3 length: 15 amino acids. The junction had 3 bases not matched to a gene; V was cut back by 0 bases and J by 1 base. Germline V CDR1 and CDR2: LNHDA, SQIVND (reference sequence).

The chain carries TRBV6-4 and TRBJ2-1; the match to TRBD2 covers 11 bases. V lost 2 bases and J lost 11; bases outside the gene matches: 8. Germline CDR1 and CDR2: MRHNA and SNTAGT. CDR3 length equals 15 residues. CDR3 sequence reads: CASSDGTSGHRQQFF. The DNA of the CDR3 is TGTGCCAGCAGTGACGGGACTAGCGGTCATCGGCAGCAGTTCTTC.

The chain couples TRBV9 to TRBJ1-2, with a possible D match to TRBD1 (6 bases). The CDR3 totals 19 residues. V lost 0 bases to trimming and J lost 1 base, with 22 bases between them. The germline V gene encodes CDR1 SGDLS and CDR2 YYNGEE. CDR3 region: CASSVEGWDINYDNYGYTF. In nucleotides, the CDR3 is TGTGCCAGCAGCGTAGAAGGCTGGGACATCAACTATGATAACTATGGCTACACCTTC.

V is TRBV19 and J is TRBJ2-6; a weak D match, TRBD2 (6 bases). V lost 3 bases to trimming and J lost 0 bases, with 21 bases between them. Germline V gene sequence: CDR1 LNHDA, CDR2 SQIVND (reference sequence). The length of the CDR3 is 20 residues. The CDR3 region has the DNA TGTGCCAGTAGTATCGGTAGGGGACTGTCGATTAGCTCTGGGGCCAACGTCCTGACTTTC. Translation gives CASSIGRGLSISSGANVLTF. Looking up the rest from reference TRBV19 and TRBJ2-6 gives the full variable domain: DGGITQSPKYLFRKEGQNVTLSCEQNLNHDAMYWYRQDPGQGLRLIYYSQIVNDFQKGDIAEGYSVSREKKESFPLTVTSAQKNPTAFYLCASSIGRGLSISSGANVLTFGAGSRLTVL.

This sequence joins TRBV18 and TRBJ1-5, with 7 bases lining up with TRBD1. With 6 bases clipped from V and 4 bases from J, the junction kept 3 bases outside the gene matches. Germline V gives CDR1 KGHSH, CDR2 LQKENI. CDR3 size: 13 residues. The CDR3 coding sequence is TGTGCCAGCTCTCTGGACAGGAATCAGCCCCAGCATTTT. Translated: CASSLDRNQPQHF.

The CDR3 DNA follows: TGTGCCAGTAGCGACCGGGACAGGCTCCTGACCTCACCCCTCCACTTT. Its translation is CASSDRDRLLTSPLHF. The chain combines TRBV19 with TRBJ1-6; TRBD1 matches 8 bases. The CDR3 length is 16 residues. The germline CDR1 and CDR2 sequences are LNHDA and SQIVND (reference sequence). V shed 6 bases and J 10 bases; nucleotides not matched to a gene: 14.

This chain uses TRBV12-5 with TRBJ2-7; D call uncertain. Germline CDR1 LGHNT, CDR2 FRNRAP. The V and J ends lost 0 bases and 2 bases respectively, with 8 bases between them. The CDR3 has 14 amino acids. CDR3 amino acids: CASGLVPGTYEQYF. The CDR3 coding sequence is TGTGCTAGTGGTTTGGTGCCAGGTACCTACGAGCAGTACTTC.

V gene TRBV11-2 combines with J gene TRBJ2-7, with TRBD1 matching 7 bases. Trimming cost V 3 bases and J 4 bases; bases outside gene matches: 9. This CDR3 has 15 amino acids. CDR1 is SGHAT and CDR2 is FQNNGV in the germline V gene. CDR3: CASSFVTGHQYEQYF. The CDR3 nucleotides are TGTGCCAGCAGCTTCGTGACAGGGCATCAGTACGAGCAGTACTTC.

The chain is built from TRBV19 and TRBJ1-3; unclear D gene. The CDR3 runs 19 residues. Germline V gene lookup returns CDR1 LNHDA and CDR2 SQIVND (reference sequence). V lost 5 bases, J lost 0 bases, and 23 bases lay in between. The CDR3 coding sequence is TGTGCCAGTAGTCGGTGGGGAGCTGGGCTGGCCCGCTCTGGAAACACCATATATTTT. Translated: CASSRWGAGLARSGNTIYF.

The chain employs TRBV5-1 and TRBJ1-5; D remains unclear. Between the trimmed V and J ends, which lost 6 bases and 2 bases, there was a span of 12 bases. Germline V gene data show CDR1 as SGHRS and CDR2 as YFSETQ. There are 14 residues in the CDR3. The CDR3 region is CASKEGYGNQPQHF. The CDR3 nucleotides are TGCGCCAGCAAGGAGGGATACGGCAATCAGCCCCAGCATTTT.

V usage is TRBV10-3 and J usage is TRBJ2-5, with D possibly TRBD2 on 7 matching bases. The CDR3 consists of 14 residues. From germline, CDR1 is ENHRY and CDR2 SYGVKD. V lost 3 bases and J 4 bases, leaving 12 bases between the germline ends. The CDR3 sequence: CAISEGQRGETQYF. CDR3 nucleotides: TGTGCCATCAGTGAAGGACAGCGGGGAGAGACCCAGTACTTC.

This sequence joins TRBV6-5 and TRBJ1-2; 9 positions agree with TRBD1. The V segment lost 0 bases and the J segment 4 bases; nucleotides outside the gene matches: 6. Germline V CDR1 and CDR2: MNHEY, SVGAGI. The CDR3 has 16 residues. CDR3 sequence reads: CASSYSGTGNGYGYTF. CDR3 DNA: TGTGCCAGCAGTTACTCCGGGACAGGGAATGGCTATGGCTACACCTTC.

The V call is TRBV5-1, the J call TRBJ2-2, with D possibly TRBD1 on 6 matching bases. The CDR3 has 16 amino acids. The V gene lost 1 base and the J gene lost 0 bases, with 10 bases spanning the gap. Germline V gene lookup returns CDR1 SGHRS and CDR2 YFSETQ. The CDR3 spells CASSLLGQSNTGELFF. CDR3 nucleotide sequence: TGCGCCAGCAGCTTGCTTGGACAGTCGAACACCGGGGAGCTGTTTTTT. Drawing the rest from reference TRBV5-1 and TRBJ2-2, the complete variable domain is KAGVTQTPRYLIKTRGQQVTLSCSPISGHRSVSWYQQTPGQGLQFLFEYFSETQRNKGNFPGRFSGRQFSNSRSEMNVSTLELGDSALYLCASSLLGQSNTGELFFGEGSRLTVL.

This rearrangement joins TRBV2 to TRBJ2-2, with D uncertain. V was cut by 5 bases and J by 7 bases, with 5 bases left in between. CDR1 is SNHLY, CDR2 FYNNEI, per germline. The CDR3 length is 11 residues. The CDR3 here is CASSRVGELFF. CDR3 coding DNA: TGTGCCAGCAGTCGAGTCGGGGAGCTGTTTTTT.

This chain links TRBV28 with TRBJ2-7; 9 bases map to TRBD2. With V trimmed by 3 bases and J by 2 bases, 2 bases remained unmatched. Germline CDR1 and CDR2: MDHEN and SYDVKM. This CDR3 contains 14 residues. The CDR3 nucleotides are TGTGCCAGCAGTTTGATAGCGGGGGCCTACGAGCAGTACTTC. It yields the protein CASSLIAGAYEQYF.

The rearrangement uses TRBV6-1 and TRBJ2-7, with D possibly TRBD2 on 5 matching bases. The CDR3 totals 14 residues. V was pared by 5 bases and J by 1 base, with 12 bases between. Looked up from germline, CDR1 is MNHNS and CDR2 is SASEGT. CDR3 residues: CASSPSTGSYEQYF. DNA of the CDR3: TGTGCCAGCAGTCCTTCGACGGGGTCCTACGAGCAGTACTTC.

The chain uses TRBV23-1 and TRBJ1-2; no definite D call. TRBV23-1 is placed among ORFs of uncertain function. The V end was cut by 1 base, the J end by 4 bases, with 10 bases between. The CDR3 is 14 residues long. The CDR3 bases are TGCGCCAGCAGTCAATTAAAGAACAGCTATGGCTACACCTTC. It encodes CASSQLKNSYGYTF.

The chain is built from TRBV6-1 and TRBJ1-5; D is undetermined. CDR1 and CDR2 from the germline V gene are MNHNS and SASEGT. The CDR3 is 15 residues long. The V end lost 3 bases, the J end lost 2 bases, and 11 bases lay between the germline ends. The CDR3 sequence is CASSDAGGGNQPQHF. The CDR3 bases are TGTGCCAGCAGTGATGCGGGAGGAGGCAATCAGCCCCAGCATTTT.

The chain combines TRBV4-1 with TRBJ1-1; 7 positions agree with TRBD1. Germline CDR1 is MGHRA and CDR2 is YSYEKL. This CDR3 is 15 amino acids long. V dropped 4 bases and J dropped 4; count of bases not matched to a gene: 9. The CDR3 sequence: CASSRGGQGGTEAFF. The DNA for the CDR3 is TGCGCCAGCAGCCGCGGAGGGCAGGGGGGCACTGAAGCTTTCTTT.

The chain has TRBV4-1 and TRBJ2-3, with D perhaps matching TRBD1 (8 bases). The CDR3 is 15 amino acids. Per the germline V gene, CDR1 is MGHRA and CDR2 is YSYEKL. The V gene lost 4 bases and the J gene lost 6 bases, with 17 bases spanning the gap. The CDR3 DNA sequence: TGCGCCAGCAGCCTCACAGGGGGGGGCGGGGATACGCAGTATTTT. This codes for CASSLTGGGGDTQYF.